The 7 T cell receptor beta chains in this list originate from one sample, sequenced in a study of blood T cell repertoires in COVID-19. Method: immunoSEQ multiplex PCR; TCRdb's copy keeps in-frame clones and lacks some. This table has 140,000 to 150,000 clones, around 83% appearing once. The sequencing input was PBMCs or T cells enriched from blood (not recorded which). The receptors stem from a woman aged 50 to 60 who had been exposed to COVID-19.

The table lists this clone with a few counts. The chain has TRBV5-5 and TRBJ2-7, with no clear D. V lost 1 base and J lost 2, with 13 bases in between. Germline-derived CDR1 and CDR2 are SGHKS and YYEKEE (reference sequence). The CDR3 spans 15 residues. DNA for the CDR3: TGTGCCAGCAGCTTGAACCCCGGGTCACCCTACGAGCAGTACTTC. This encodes CASSLNPGSPYEQYF.

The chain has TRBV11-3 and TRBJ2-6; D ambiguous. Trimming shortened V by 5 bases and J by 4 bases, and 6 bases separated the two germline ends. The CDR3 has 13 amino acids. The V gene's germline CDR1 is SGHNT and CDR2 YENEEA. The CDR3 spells CASSPQGANVLTF. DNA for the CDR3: TGTGCCAGCAGCCCGCAGGGGGCCAACGTCCTGACTTTC. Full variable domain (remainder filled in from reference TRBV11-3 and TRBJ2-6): EAGVVQSPRYKIIEKKQPVAFWCNPISGHNTLYWYLQNLGQGPELLIRYENEEAVDDSQLPKDRFSAERLKGVDSTLKIQPAELGDSAVYLCASSPQGANVLTFGAGSRLTVL.

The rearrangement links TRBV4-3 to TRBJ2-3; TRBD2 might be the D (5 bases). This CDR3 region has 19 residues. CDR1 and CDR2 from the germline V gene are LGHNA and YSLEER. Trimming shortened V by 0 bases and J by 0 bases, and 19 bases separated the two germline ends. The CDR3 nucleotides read TGCGCCAGCAGCCAAGATGATTTCCTGGGGAGAGCTAGCACAGATACGCAGTATTTT. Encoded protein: CASSQDDFLGRASTDTQYF.

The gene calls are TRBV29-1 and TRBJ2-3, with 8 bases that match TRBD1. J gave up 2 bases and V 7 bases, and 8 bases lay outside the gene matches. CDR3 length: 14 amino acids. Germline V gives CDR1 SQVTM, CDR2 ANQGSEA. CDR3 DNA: TGCAGCGCTTTGGGCAGGGGGCCCACAGATACGCAGTATTTT. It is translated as CSALGRGPTDTQYF.

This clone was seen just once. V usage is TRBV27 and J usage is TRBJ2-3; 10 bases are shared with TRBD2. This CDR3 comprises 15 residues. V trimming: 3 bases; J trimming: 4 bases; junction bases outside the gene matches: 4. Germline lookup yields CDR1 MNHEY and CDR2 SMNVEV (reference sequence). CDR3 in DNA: TGTGCCAGCAGTTTGACTAGCGGGTGGGCAGATACGCAGTATTTT. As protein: CASSLTSGWADTQYF.

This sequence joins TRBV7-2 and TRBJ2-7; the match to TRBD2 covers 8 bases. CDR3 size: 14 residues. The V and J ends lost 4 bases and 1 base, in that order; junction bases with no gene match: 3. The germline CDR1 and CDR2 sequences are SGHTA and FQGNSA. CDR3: CASSSSGHSYEQYF. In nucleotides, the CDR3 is TGTGCCAGCAGCTCTAGCGGGCATTCCTACGAGCAGTACTTC.

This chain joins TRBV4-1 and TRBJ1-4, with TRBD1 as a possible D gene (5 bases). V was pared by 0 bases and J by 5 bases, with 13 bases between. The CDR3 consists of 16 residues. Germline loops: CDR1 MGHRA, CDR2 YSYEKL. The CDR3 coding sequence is TGCGCCAGCAGCCAAGATGGGGGGGACCTGAATGAAAAACTGTTTTTT. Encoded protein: CASSQDGGDLNEKLFF.